This T cell receptor beta chain was profiled in a study of spatial heterogeneity in lung cancer. Study-wide background: Alpha-chain sequences were consistently detected in smaller numbers than beta-chain sequences. An average of more than ten raw reads was observed per unique TCR and UMI combination.

As for time point: sample taken at primary tumor resection. TCRs were sequenced from unsorted whole RNA of tumor, nontumor lung or PBMC. The donors were fewer than 80 patients with non-small cell lung cancer that was early-stage and untreated. Every individual TCR cDNA molecule carried its own unique molecular identifier, which allowed correction of PCR and sequencing errors. MiXCR, run by TCRdb on the 5' RACE reads, gives a single entry per CDR3 protein. The data contain over 90,000 distinct CDR3 sequences, approximately 8.9% of them seen just once; the ten biggest clones take up about 7%. The CDR3 has 14 amino acids. CDR1 is SGHNT, CDR2 YYREEE, per germline (reference sequence). The V end lost 4 bases, the J end lost 1 base, and 10 bases lay between the germline ends.

The clonotype originates from a male donor with early-stage non-small cell lung cancer. The chain joins TRBV5-4 to TRBJ2-3, with D uncertain. The material was PBMCs, obtained at surgery. The CDR3 protein is CASSRSWGTDTQYF. CDR3 nucleotide sequence: TGTGCCAGCAGCCGGTCCTGGGGCACAGATACGCAGTATTTT.